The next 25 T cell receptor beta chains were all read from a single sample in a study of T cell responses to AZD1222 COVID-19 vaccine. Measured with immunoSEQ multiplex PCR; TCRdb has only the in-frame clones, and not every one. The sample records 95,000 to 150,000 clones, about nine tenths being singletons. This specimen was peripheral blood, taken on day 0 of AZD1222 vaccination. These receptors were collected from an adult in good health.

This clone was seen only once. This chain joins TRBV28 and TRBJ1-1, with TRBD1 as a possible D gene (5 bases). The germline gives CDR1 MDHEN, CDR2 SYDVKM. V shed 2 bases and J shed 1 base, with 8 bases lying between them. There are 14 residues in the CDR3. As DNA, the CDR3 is TGTGCCAGCAGTTTACAGGGCCCGAACACTGAAGCTTTCTTT. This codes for CASSLQGPNTEAFF.

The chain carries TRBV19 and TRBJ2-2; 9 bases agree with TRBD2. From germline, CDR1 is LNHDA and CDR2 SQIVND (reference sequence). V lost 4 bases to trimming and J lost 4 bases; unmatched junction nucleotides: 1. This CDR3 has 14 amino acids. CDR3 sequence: CASSTSGITGELFF. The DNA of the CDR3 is TGTGCCAGTAGTACTAGCGGGATCACCGGGGAGCTGTTTTTT.

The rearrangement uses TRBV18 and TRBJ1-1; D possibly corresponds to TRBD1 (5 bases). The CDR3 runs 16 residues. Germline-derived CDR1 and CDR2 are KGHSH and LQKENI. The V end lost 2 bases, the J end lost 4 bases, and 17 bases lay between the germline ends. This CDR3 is CASSPRVGESSTEAFF. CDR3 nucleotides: TGTGCCAGCTCACCAAGGGTGGGGGAGAGTAGCACTGAAGCTTTCTTT.

The DNA for the CDR3 is TGTGCCAGCAGTTACTCGTTTACGGGGGGTTTGTGGCCCCAGCATTTT. Amino acids: CASSYSFTGGLWPQHF. V and J are TRBV6-5 and TRBJ1-5; perhaps TRBD1 as D (5 bases). Per the germline V gene, CDR1 is MNHEY and CDR2 is SVGAGI. The CDR3 has 16 amino acids. V dropped 0 bases and J dropped 9 bases, with 18 bases sitting between them.

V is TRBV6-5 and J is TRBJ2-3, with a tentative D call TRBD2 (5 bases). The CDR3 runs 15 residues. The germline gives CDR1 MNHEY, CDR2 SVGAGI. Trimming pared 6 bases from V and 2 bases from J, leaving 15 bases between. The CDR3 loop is CASRSLGSATDTQYF. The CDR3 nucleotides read TGTGCCAGCAGATCACTAGGGAGCGCCACAGATACGCAGTATTTT.

CDR3 residues: CASSVAGGAGSDTQYF. CDR3 coding DNA: TGTGCCAGCAGCGTAGCCGGCGGGGCAGGATCAGATACGCAGTATTTT. The rearrangement joins TRBV9 to TRBJ2-3; weak D call: TRBD2 (6 bases). The CDR3 sequence is 16 residues long. From germline, CDR1 is SGDLS and CDR2 YYNGEE. V was cut by 0 bases and J by 4 bases, with 15 bases left in between.

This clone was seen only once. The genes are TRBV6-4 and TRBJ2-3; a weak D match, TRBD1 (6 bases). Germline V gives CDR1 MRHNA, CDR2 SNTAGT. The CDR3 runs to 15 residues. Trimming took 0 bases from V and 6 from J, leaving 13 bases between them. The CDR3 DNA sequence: TGTGCCAGCAGTGACTCGACCACAACAGGGGATACGCAGTATTTT. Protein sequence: CASSDSTTTGDTQYF.

CDR3 nucleotide sequence: TGCGCCAGCAGCCGATCTGGCCAGGGGGCAAGTGAAGCTTTCTTT. Protein product: CASSRSGQGASEAFF. The V call is TRBV4-1, the J call TRBJ1-1; 8 bases match TRBD1. The CDR3 is 15 residues long. Germline V CDR1 and CDR2: MGHRA, YSYEKL. The V gene end was trimmed by 4 bases and the J gene end by 7 bases; junction bases not matched to a gene: 11.

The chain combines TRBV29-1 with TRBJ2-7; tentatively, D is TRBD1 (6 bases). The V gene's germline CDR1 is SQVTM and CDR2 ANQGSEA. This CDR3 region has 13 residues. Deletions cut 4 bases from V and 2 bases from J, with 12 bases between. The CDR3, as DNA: TGCAGCGTTGCAAAAGGGACAACCTACGAGCAGTACTTC. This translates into CSVAKGTTYEQYF.

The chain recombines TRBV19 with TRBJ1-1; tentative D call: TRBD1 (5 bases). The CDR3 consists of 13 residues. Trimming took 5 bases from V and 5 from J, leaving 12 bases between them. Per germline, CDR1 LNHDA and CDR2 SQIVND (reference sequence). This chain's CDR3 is CASSSSGMTEAFF. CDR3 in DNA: TGTGCCAGTAGTTCCTCAGGGATGACTGAAGCTTTCTTT.

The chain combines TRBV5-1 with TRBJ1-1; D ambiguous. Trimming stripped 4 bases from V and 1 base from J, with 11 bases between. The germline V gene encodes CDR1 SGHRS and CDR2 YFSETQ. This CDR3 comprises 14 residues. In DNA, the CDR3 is TGCGCCAGCAGCCGGGTCGCGTCGAACACTGAAGCTTTCTTT. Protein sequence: CASSRVASNTEAFF. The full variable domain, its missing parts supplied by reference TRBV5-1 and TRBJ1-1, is KAGVTQTPRYLIKTRGQQVTLSCSPISGHRSVSWYQQTPGQGLQFLFEYFSETQRNKGNFPGRFSGRQFSNSRSEMNVSTLELGDSALYLCASSRVASNTEAFFGQGTRLTVV.

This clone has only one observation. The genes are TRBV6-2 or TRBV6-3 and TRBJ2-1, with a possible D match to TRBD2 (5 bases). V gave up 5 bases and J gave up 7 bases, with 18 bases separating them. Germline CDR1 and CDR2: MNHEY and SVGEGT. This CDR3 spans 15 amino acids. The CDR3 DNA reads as TGTGCCAGCAGTCGGAACCGGCCTAGCAATAATGAGCAGTTCTTC. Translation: CASSRNRPSNNEQFF.

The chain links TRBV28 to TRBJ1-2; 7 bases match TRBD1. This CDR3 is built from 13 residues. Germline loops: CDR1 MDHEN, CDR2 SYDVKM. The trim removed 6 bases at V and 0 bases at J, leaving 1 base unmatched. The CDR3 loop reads CASSTGANYGYTF. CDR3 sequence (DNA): TGTGCCAGCAGCACAGGGGCTAACTATGGCTACACCTTC.

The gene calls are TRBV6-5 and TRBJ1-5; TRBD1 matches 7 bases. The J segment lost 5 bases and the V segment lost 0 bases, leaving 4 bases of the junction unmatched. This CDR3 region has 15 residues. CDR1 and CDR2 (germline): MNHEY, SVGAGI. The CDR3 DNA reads TGTGCCAGCAGTTACTCGACAGGGAATGATCAGCCCCAGCATTTT. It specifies CASSYSTGNDQPQHF.

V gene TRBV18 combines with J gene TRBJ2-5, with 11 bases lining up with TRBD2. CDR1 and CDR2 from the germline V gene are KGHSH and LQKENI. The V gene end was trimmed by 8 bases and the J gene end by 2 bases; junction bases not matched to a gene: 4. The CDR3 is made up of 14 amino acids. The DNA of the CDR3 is TGTGCCAGCACCCTAGCGGGGGGACAAGAGACCCAGTACTTC. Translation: CASTLAGGQETQYF.

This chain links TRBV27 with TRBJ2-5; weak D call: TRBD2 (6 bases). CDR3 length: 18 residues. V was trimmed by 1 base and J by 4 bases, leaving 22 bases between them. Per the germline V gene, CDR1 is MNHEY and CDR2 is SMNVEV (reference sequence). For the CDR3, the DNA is TGTGCCAGCAGTTTATACCATAGGTCCTATGGGGGGTTAGAGACCCAGTACTTC. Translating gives CASSLYHRSYGGLETQYF.

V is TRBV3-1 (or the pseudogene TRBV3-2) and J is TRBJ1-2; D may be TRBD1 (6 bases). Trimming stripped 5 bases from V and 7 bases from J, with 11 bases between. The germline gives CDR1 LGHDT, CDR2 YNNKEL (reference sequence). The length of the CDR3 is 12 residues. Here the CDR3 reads CASSDRQAGYTF. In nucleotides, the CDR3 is TGTGCCAGCAGCGACAGACAGGCTGGCTACACCTTC.

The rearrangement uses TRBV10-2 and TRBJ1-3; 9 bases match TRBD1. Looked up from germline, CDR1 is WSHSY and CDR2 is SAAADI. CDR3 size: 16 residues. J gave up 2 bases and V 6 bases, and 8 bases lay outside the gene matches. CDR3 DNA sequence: TGCGCCAGCAGCCCGACAGGGGGAATAGCTGGAAACACCATATATTTT. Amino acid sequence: CASSPTGGIAGNTIYF.

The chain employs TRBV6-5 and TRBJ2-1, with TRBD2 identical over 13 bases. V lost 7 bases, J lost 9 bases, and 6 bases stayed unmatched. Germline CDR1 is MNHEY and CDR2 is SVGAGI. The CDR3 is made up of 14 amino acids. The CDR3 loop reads CASNPTSGGTEQFF. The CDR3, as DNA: TGTGCCAGCAACCCGACTAGCGGGGGGACTGAGCAGTTCTTC.

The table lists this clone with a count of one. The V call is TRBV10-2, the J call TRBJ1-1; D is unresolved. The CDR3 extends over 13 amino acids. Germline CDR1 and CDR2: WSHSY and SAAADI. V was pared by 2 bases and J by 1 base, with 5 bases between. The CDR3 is CASSETENTEAFF. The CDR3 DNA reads TGCGCCAGCAGTGAGACAGAGAACACTGAAGCTTTCTTT.

CDR3 residues: CAWNSGQGDINEKLFF. For the CDR3, the DNA is TGTGCCTGGAACTCGGGACAGGGTGACATTAATGAAAAACTGTTTTTT. The rearrangement joins TRBV30 to TRBJ1-4; 9 bases line up with TRBD1. J was trimmed by 4 bases and V by 4 bases; bases with no gene match: 10. CDR3 length equals 16 residues. Germline V CDR1 and CDR2: GTSNPN, SVGIG (reference sequence).

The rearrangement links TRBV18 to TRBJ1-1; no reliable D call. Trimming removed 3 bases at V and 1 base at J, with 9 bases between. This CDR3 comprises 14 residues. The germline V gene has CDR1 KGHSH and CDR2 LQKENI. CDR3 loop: CASSPLTENTEAFF. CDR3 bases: TGTGCCAGCTCACCCCTGACGGAGAACACTGAAGCTTTCTTT.

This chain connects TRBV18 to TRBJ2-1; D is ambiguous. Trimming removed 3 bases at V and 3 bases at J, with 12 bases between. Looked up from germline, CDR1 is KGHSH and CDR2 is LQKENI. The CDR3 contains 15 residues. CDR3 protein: CASSPLGGDYNEQFF. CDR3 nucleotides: TGTGCCAGCTCACCTCTAGGTGGGGACTACAATGAGCAGTTCTTC.

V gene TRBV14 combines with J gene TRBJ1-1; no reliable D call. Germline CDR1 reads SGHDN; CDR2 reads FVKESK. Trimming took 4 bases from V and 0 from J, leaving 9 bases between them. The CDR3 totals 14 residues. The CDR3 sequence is CASSRSGMNTEAFF. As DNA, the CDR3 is TGTGCCAGCAGCCGATCCGGGATGAACACTGAAGCTTTCTTT. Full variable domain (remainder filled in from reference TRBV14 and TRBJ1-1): EAGVTQFPSHSVIEKGQTVTLRCDPISGHDNLYWYRRVMGKEIKFLLHFVKESKQDESGMPNNRFLAERTGGTYSTLKVQPAELEDSGVYFCASSRSGMNTEAFFGQGTRLTVV.

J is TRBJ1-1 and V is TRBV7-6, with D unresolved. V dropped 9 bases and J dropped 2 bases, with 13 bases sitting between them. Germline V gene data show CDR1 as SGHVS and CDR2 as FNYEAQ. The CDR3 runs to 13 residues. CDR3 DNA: TGTGCCAGTCAAGCGCTCGTAAACACTGAAGCTTTCTTT. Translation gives CASQALVNTEAFF.